This TCR beta chain appears in the sequencing data of a study of cytomegalovirus exposure and HLA in healthy donors. General study points: Per a later analysis, approximately 16,000 TCR beta sequences showed association with HLA alleles at 0.05 false discovery rate.

The primer mix had 60 Vbeta and 13 Jbeta primers. Generated by immunoSEQ multiplex PCR, the TCRdb table keeps only in-frame clones and is missing some. The sample lists 95,000 to 100,000 clones; 76% were seen once. Germline V gene sequence: CDR1 MGHDK, CDR2 SYGVNS. This CDR3 spans 13 amino acids. V trimming: 0 bases; J trimming: 12 bases; junction bases outside the gene matches: 5. In the case of this clone: The antigen is undetermined.

The source is a middle-aged man in good health and CMV-seronegative. V usage is TRBV25-1 and J usage is TRBJ1-2; 9 bases fit TRBD1. The sample consisted of PBMCs. CDR3 DNA: TGTGCCAGCAGTGAATATCTGACAGGGGGAGACACCTTC. Translation: CASSEYLTGGDTF.